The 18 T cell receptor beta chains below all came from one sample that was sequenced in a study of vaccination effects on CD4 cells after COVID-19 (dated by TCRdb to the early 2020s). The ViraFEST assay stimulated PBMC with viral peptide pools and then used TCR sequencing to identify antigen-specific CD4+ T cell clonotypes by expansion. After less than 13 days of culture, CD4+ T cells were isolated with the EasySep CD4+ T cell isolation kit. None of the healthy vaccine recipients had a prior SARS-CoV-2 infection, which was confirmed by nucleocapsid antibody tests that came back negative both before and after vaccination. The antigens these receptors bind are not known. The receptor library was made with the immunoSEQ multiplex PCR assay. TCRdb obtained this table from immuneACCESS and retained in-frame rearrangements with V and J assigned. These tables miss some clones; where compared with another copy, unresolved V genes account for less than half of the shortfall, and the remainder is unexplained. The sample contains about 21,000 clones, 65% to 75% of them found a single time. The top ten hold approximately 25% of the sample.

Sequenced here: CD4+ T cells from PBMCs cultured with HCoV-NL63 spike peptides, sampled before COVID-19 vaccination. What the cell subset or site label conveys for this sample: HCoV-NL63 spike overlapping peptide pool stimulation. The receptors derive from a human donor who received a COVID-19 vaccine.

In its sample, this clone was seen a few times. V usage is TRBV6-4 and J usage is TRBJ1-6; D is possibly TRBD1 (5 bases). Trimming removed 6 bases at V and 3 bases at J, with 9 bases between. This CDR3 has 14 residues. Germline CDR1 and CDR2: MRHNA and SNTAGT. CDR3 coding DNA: TGTGCCAGCAGGGACACCAACTATAATTCACCCCTCCACTTT. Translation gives CASRDTNYNSPLHF.

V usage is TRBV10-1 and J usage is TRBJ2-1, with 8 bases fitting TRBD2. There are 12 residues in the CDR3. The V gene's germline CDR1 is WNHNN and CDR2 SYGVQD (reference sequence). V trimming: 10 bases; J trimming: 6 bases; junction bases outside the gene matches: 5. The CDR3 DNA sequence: TGCGCCACCAACGGGGGGGCCAATGAGCAGTTCTTC. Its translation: CATNGGANEQFF.

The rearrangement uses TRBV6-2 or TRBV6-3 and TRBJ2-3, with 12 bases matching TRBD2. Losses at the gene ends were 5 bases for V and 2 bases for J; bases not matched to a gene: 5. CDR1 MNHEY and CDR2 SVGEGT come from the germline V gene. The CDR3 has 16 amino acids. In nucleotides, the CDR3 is TGTGCCAGCAGTACGCGACTAGCGGGGGTCACAGATACGCAGTATTTT. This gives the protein CASSTRLAGVTDTQYF.

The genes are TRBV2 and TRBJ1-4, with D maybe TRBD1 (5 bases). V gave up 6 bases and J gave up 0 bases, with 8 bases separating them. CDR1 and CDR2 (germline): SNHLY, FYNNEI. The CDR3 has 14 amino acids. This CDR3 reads CASRQGATNEKLFF. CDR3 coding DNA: TGTGCCAGCAGGCAGGGTGCAACTAATGAAAAACTGTTTTTT.

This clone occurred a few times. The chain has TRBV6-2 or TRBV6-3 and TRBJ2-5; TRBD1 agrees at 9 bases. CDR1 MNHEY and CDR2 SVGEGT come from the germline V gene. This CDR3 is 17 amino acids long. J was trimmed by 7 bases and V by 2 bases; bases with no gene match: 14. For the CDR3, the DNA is TGTGCCAGCAGTTACCGGCCCAGACAGGGGGAAAGGGGGACCCAGTACTTC. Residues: CASSYRPRQGERGTQYF.

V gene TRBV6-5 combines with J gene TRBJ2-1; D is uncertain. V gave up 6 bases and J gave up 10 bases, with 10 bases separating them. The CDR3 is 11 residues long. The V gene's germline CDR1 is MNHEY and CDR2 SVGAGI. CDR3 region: CASRVAGEQFF. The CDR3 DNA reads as TGTGCCAGCAGGGTAGCCGGAGAGCAGTTCTTC.

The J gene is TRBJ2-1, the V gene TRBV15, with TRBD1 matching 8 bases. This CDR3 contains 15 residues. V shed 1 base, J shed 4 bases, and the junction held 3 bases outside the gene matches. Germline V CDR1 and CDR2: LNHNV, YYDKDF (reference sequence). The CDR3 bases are TGTGCCACCAGCAGAGGTGGGACAGGTTACAATGAGCAGTTCTTC. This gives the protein CATSRGGTGYNEQFF.

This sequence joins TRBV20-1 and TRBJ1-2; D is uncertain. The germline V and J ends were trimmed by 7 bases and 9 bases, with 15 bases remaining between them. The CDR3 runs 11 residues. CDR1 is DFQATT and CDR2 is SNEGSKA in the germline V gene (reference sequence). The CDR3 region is CSVGSRWSYTF. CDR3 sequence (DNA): TGCAGTGTGGGCTCCAGATGGAGCTACACCTTC.

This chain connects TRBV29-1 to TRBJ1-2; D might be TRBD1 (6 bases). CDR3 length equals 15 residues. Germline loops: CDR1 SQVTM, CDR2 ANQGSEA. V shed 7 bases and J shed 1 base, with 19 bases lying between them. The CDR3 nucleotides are TGCAGCGCTTTGACAGGCACCTCATATAACTATGGCTACACCTTC. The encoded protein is CSALTGTSYNYGYTF.

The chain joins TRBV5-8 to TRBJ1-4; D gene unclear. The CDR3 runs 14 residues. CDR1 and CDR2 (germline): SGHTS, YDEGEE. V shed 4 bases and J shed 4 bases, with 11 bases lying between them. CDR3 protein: CASSGGGFNEKLFF. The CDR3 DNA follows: TGTGCCAGCAGCGGCGGAGGGTTTAATGAAAAACTGTTTTTT.

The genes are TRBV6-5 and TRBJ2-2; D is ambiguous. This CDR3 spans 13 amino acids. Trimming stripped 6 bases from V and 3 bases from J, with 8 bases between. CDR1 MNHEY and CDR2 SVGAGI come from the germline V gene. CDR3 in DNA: TGTGCCAGCAGGGGAAGCTACACCGGGGAGCTGTTTTTT. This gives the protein CASRGSYTGELFF.

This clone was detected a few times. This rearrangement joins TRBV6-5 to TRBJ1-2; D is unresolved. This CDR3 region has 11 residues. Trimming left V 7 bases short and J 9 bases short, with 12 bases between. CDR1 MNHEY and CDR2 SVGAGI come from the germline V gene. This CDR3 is CASTDGVSYTF. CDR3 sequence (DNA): TGTGCCAGCACCGACGGGGTGAGCTACACCTTC.

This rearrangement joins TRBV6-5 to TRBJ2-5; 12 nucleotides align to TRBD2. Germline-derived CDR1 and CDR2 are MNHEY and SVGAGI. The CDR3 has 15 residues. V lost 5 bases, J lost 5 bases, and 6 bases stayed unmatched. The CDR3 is CASSLLAGGKETQYF. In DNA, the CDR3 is TGTGCCAGCAGTCTACTAGCGGGGGGAAAGGAGACCCAGTACTTC.

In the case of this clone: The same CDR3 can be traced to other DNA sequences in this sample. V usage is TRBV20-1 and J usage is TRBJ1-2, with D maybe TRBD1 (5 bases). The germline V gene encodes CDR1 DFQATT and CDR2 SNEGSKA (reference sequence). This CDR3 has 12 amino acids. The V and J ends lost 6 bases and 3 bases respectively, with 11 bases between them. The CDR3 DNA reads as TGCAGTGCCAGTGGGGGGGACTATGGCTACACCTTC. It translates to CSASGGDYGYTF.

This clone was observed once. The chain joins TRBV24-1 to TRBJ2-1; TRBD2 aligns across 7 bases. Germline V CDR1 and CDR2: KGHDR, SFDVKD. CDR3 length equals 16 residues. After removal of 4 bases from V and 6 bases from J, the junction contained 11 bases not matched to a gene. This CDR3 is CATSDPSGPNGNEQFF. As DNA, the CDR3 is TGTGCCACCAGTGACCCTAGCGGACCCAACGGCAATGAGCAGTTCTTC.

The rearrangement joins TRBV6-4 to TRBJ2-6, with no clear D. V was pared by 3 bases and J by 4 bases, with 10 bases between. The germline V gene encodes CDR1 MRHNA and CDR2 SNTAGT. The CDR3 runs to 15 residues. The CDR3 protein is CASSEGLGGANVLTF. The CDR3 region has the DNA TGTGCCAGCAGTGAAGGGCTGGGGGGGGCCAACGTCCTGACTTTC.

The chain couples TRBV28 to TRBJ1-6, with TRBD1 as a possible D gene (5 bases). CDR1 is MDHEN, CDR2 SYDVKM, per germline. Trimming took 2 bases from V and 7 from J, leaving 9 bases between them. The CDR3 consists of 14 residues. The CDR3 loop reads CASSLIGGNSPLHF. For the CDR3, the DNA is TGTGCCAGCAGTTTAATTGGGGGGAATTCACCCCTCCACTTT. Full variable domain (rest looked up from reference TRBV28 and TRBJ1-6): DVKVTQSSRYLVKRTGEKVFLECVQDMDHENMFWYRQDPGLGLRLIYFSYDVKMKEKGDIPEGYSVSREKKERFSLILESASTNQTSMYLCASSLIGGNSPLHFGNGTRLTVT.

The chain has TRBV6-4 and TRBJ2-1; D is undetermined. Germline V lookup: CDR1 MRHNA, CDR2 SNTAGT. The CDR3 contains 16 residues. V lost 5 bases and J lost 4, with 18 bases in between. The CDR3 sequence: CASSQNAGATYNEQFF. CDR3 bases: TGTGCCAGCAGTCAAAACGCCGGAGCGACTTACAATGAGCAGTTCTTC.